Sequencing of this T cell receptor (beta chain) was carried out in a study (dated by TCRdb to about 2015). For context, the study as a whole: The study set out to test whether tumor-infiltrating Tregs in breast cancer get recruited from blood Tregs or are instead converted in situ from other CD4+ T cell subsets.

Full-length TCR variable regions were amplified by 5' RACE PCR using constant-region reverse primers, and then by semi-nested PCR using Nested Universal Primer A. The ReliaPrep RNA Cell Miniprep System was used to extract total RNA, which was then reverse transcribed into 5'RACE-ready cDNA with the SMARTer RACE 5'/3' Kit. Multiplex adaptors were used to barcode full-length TCR alpha and beta libraries, and the barcoded libraries were sequenced on an Illumina MiSeq. The original methods were these. Sequencing data were pooled across the five patients for each of nine subset-tissue groups and compared by unsupervised clustering of TCR gene usage. The Morisita-Horn index was used to calculate repertoire similarity, with shared sequences weighted according to their contribution to each repertoire. Through fastp at Q25 and MiXCR, TCRdb rebuilt clones from the public reads, retaining in-frame beta chains. Rows matching on CDR3 protein sequence are summarized as one entry with the most common DNA and genes. The V and J calls come from TCRdb's annotation, not from the publication. In all, the sample holds tens of thousands of distinct CDR3 sequences, and 25% to 30% of those were seen once. Together, the top ten hold roughly 4% of the sample.

CD4+CD45RO+CD25- cells were isolated as memory CD4+ T cells. Tregs, naive and memory CD4+ T cells from tumor, blood and ipsilateral draining lymph nodes of a handful of breast cancer patients underwent full-length TCR alpha and beta sequencing. Tumor tissue and lymph nodes obtained from ipsilateral axillary dissection were perfused with PBS, minced and then digested with collagenase I and hyaluronidase. Ficoll density gradient centrifugation was used to isolate mononuclear cells from either lymph nodes or around 50 ml of peripheral blood. Sorted cell populations were confirmed by FACS to exceed 90% purity. Points the paper makes about the study in general: Tumor memory CD4+ T cell TCR gene usage clustered with blood and lymph node memory CD4+ cells and lymph node naive CD4+ cells. The greatest overlap of tumor-infiltrating Treg TCR alpha and beta sequences was with tumor naive CD4+ T cells, followed next by blood naive CD4+ T cells. The larger-cohort validation was restricted to a single TCR beta V-J rearrangement rather than whole repertoires.

Notes on this clonotype: Its cognate antigen has yet to be identified. The record has no base qualities; no much larger clone is one base away.

This TCR was recovered from a female donor with breast cancer. Specimen: memory CD4+ T cells sorted from a lymph node. The cell subset or site label of this sample denotes: memory CD4+ T cells, CD4+CD45RO+CD25-.

The nucleotide sequence is given as TGCGCCAGCAGCCACTCGCCAACGGCGCCTGAAGCTTTCTTT. It translates to CASSHSPTAPEAFF. The sequence links TRBV4-3 to TRBJ1-1; the D gene assignment is ambiguous. Reading the germline V gene gives CDR1 LGHNA and CDR2 YSLEER. The junction carries 14 bases between V and J, which are trimmed by 3 bases and 6 bases respectively. The cysteine opens and the phenylalanine closes a CDR3 of 14 amino acids. The read is trimmed to its CDR3 DNA, 42 bases read in frame from base 1.